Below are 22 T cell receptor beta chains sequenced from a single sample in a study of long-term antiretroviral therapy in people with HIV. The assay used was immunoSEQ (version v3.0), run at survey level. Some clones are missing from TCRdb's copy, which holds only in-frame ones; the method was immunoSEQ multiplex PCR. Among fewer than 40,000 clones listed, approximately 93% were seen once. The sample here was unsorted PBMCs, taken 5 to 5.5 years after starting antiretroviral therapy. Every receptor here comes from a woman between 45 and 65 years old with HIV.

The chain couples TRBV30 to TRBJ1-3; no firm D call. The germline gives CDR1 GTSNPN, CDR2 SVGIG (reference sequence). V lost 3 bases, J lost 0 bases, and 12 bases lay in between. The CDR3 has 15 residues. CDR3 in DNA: TGTGCCTGGAGCCGTCAGAGGTACTCTGGAAACACCATATATTTT. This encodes CAWSRQRYSGNTIYF.

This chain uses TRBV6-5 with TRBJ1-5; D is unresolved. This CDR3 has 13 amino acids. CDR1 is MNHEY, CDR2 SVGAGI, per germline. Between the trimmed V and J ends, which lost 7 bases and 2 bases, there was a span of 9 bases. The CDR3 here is CASTPAGNQPQHF. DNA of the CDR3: TGTGCCAGCACCCCGGCGGGCAATCAGCCCCAGCATTTT.

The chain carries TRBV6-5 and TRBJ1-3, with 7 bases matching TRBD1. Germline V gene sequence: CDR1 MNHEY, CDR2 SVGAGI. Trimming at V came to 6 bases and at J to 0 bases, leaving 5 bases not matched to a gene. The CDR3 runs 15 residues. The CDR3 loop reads CASRSRTGSGNTIYF. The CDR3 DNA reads TGTGCCAGCAGGTCACGGACAGGCTCTGGAAACACCATATATTTT.

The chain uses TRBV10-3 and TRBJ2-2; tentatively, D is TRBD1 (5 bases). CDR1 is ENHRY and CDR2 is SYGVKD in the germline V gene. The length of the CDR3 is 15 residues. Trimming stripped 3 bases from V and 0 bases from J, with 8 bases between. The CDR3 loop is CAISEGVANTGELFF. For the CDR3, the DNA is TGTGCCATCAGTGAAGGGGTCGCGAACACCGGGGAGCTGTTTTTT.

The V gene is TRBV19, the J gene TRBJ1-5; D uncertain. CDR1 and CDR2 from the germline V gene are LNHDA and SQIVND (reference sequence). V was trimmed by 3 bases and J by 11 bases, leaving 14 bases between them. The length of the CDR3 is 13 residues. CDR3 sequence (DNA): TGTGCCAGTAGTATCGTCGGCAGGAGCGCCCAGCATTTT. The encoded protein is CASSIVGRSAQHF.

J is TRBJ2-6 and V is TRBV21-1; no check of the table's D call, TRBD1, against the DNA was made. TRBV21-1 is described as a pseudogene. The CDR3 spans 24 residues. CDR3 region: CASSKGGLGMRGSLEGPGANVLTF. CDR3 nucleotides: TGTGCCAGCAGCAAAGGAGGCCTCGGGATGAGGGGGAGTCTTGAGGGTCCGGGGGCCAACGTCCTGACTTTC.

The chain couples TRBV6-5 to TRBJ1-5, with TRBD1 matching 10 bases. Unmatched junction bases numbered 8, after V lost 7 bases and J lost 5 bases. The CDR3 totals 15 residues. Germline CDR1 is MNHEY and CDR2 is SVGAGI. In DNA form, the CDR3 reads TGTGCCAGCAACCCAGGGACAGGGGTCGATCAGCCCCAGCATTTT. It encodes CASNPGTGVDQPQHF.

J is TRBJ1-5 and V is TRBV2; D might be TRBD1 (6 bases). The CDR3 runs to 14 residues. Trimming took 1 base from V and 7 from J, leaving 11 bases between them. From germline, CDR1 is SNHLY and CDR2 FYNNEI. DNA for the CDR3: TGTGCCAGCAGTGAAGGTCGAGGGGGGCAGCCCCAGCATTTT. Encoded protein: CASSEGRGGQPQHF.

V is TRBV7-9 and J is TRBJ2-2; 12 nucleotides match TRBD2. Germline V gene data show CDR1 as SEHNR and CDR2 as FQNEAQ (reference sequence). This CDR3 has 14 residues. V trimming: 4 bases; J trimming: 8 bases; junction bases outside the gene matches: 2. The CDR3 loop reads CASSSGLAGGELFF. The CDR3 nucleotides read TGTGCCAGCAGCTCCGGACTAGCGGGGGGGGAGCTGTTTTTT.

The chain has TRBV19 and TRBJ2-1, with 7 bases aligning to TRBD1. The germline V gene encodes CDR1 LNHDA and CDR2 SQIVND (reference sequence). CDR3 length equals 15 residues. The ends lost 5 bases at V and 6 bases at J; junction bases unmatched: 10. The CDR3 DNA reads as TGTGCCAGTAGTTTCCTAGGGGGCCCGAGCAATGAGCAGTTCTTC. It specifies CASSFLGGPSNEQFF.

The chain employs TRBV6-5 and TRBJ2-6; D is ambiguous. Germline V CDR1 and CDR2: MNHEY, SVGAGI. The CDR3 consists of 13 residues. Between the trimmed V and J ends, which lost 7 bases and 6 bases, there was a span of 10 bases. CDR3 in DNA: TGTGCCAGCACGAAACTCGAGGCCAACGTCCTGACTTTC. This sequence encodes CASTKLEANVLTF.

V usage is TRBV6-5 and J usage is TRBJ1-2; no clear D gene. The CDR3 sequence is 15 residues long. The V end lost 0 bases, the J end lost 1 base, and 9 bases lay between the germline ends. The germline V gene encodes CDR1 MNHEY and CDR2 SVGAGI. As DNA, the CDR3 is TGTGCCAGCAGTTACTCGGGCAGACATAACTATGGCTACACCTTC. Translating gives CASSYSGRHNYGYTF.

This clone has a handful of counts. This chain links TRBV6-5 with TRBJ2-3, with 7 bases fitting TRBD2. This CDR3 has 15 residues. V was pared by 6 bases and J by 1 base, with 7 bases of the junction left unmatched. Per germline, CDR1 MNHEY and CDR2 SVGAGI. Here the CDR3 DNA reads TGTGCCAGCAGCCTATCTAGCGGCCGCACAGATACGCAGTATTTT. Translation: CASSLSSGRTDTQYF.

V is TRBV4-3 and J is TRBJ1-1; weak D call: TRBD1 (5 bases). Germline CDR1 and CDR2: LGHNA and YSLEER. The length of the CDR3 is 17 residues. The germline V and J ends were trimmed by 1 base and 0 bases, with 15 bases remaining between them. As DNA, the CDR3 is TGCGCCAGCAGCCAAGGGCAGGGTAGAATGCTGAACACTGAAGCTTTCTTT. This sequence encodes CASSQGQGRMLNTEAFF.

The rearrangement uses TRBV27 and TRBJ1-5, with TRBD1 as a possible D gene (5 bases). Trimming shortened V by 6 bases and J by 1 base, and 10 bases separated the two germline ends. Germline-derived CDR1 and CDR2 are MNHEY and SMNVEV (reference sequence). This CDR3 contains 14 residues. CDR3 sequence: CASRPTESNQPQHF. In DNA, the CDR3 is TGTGCCAGCAGACCGACAGAAAGCAATCAGCCCCAGCATTTT.

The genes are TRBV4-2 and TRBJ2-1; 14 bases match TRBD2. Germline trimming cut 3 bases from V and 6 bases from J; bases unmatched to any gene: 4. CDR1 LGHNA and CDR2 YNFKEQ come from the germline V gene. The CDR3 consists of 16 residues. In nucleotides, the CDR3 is TGTGCCAGCAGCCAGAGACTAGCGGGGGGGTTCAATGAGCAGTTCTTC. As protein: CASSQRLAGGFNEQFF.

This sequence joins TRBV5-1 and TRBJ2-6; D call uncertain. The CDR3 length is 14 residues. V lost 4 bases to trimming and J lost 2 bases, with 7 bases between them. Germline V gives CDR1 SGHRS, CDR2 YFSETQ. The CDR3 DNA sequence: TGCGCCAGCAGCGTGGGGACTGGGGCCAACGTCCTGACTTTC. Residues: CASSVGTGANVLTF. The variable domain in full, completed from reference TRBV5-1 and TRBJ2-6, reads KAGVTQTPRYLIKTRGQQVTLSCSPISGHRSVSWYQQTPGQGLQFLFEYFSETQRNKGNFPGRFSGRQFSNSRSEMNVSTLELGDSALYLCASSVGTGANVLTFGAGSRLTVL.

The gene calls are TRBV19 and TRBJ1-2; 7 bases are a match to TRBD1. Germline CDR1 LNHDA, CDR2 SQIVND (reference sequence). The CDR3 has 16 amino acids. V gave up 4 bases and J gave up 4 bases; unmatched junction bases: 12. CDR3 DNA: TGTGCCAGTAGTAATGGCCCCGGGACAGCCTTCTATGGCTACACCTTC. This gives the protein CASSNGPGTAFYGYTF.

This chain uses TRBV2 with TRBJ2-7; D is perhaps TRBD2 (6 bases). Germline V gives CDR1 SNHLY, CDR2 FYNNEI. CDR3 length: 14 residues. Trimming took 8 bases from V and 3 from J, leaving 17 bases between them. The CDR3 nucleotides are TGTGCCAGCGGCTCCGGGACTCGCGGCTACGAGCAGTACTTC. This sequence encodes CASGSGTRGYEQYF.

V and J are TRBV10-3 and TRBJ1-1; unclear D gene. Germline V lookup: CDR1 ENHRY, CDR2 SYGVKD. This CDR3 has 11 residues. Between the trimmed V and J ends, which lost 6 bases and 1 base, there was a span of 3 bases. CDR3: CAISANTEAFF. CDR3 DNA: TGTGCCATCAGCGCGAACACTGAAGCTTTCTTT.

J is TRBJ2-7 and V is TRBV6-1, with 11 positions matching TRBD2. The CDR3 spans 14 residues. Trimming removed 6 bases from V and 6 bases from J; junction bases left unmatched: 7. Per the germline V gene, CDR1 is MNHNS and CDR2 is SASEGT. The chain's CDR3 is CASRVTSGVSEQYF. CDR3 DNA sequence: TGTGCCAGCAGGGTGACTAGCGGGGTAAGCGAGCAGTACTTC.

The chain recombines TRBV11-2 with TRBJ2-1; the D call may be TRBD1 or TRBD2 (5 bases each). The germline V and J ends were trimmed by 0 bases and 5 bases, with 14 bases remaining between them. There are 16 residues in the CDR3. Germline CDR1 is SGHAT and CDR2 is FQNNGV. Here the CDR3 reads CASSLDRRWGHNEQFF. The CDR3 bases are TGTGCCAGCAGCTTAGATCGGCGTTGGGGACACAATGAGCAGTTCTTC.